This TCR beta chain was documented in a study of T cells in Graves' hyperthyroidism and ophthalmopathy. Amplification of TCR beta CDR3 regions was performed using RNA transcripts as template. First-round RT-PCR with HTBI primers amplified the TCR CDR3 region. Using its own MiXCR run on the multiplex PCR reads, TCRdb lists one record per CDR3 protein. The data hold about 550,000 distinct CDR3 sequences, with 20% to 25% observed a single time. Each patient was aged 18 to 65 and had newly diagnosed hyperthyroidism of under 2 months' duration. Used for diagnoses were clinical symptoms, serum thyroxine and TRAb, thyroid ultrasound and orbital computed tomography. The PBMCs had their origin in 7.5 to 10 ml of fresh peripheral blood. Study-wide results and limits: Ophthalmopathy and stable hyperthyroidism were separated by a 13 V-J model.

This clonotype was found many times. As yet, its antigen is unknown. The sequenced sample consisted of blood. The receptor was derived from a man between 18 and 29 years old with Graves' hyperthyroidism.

Here the CDR3 reads CASSAAGFYGYTF. CDR3 DNA sequence: TGTGCCAGCAGTGCAGCAGGCTTCTATGGCTACACCTTC. This chain connects TRBV27 to TRBJ1-2; D not certain. CDR3 length: 13 amino acids. Germline values: CDR1 MNHEY, CDR2 SMNVEV (reference sequence). Between the trimmed V and J ends, which lost 5 bases and 4 bases, there was a span of 11 bases.